The 23 T cell receptor beta chains listed next were all sequenced from one sample in a study of T-cell memory formation after mild COVID-19. In TCRdb, the 5' RACE reads were re-called with MiXCR into one record per CDR3 protein. Of 130,000 to 150,000 distinct CDR3 sequences in the sample, 15% to 20% were seen once. The sample consisted of PBMCs or a T cell subset sorted from them (not recorded which). The source is an adult woman who had mild COVID-19 (a few samples of this study predate the infection). Cell type and time point are not known.

There are a few counts of this clonotype. In nucleotides, the CDR3 is TGTGCCAGCTCACCACGGGCAGGGACGTCCTACGAGCAGTACTTC. This encodes CASSPRAGTSYEQYF. The chain joins TRBV18 to TRBJ2-7; D is possibly TRBD1 or TRBD2 (5 bases each). This CDR3 contains 15 residues. The V end lost 1 base, the J end lost 1 base, and 11 bases lay between the germline ends. CDR1 KGHSH and CDR2 LQKENI come from the germline V gene.

The V gene is TRBV2, the J gene TRBJ1-2; D possibly corresponds to TRBD1 (6 bases). Germline assignment: CDR1 SNHLY and CDR2 FYNNEI. This CDR3 contains 14 residues. V dropped 2 bases and J dropped 7 bases, with 14 bases sitting between them. The CDR3 region is CASSERWTVTGYTF. CDR3 coding DNA: TGTGCCAGCAGTGAAAGGTGGACAGTCACTGGCTACACCTTC. Based on the CDR3 plus reference TRBV2 and TRBJ1-2, the full variable domain is EPEVTQTPSHQVTQMGQEVILRCVPISNHLYFYWYRQILGQKVEFLVSFYNNEISEKSEIFDDQFSVERPDGSNFTLKIRSTKLEDSAMYFCASSERWTVTGYTFGSGTRLTVV.

This clonotype has more than one count but fewer than ten. The chain is built from TRBV5-3 and TRBJ2-1; the D is unclear. TRBV5-3 is given ORF status, its function remaining uncertain. The CDR3 extends over 12 amino acids. V was cut by 0 bases and J by 10 bases, with 8 bases left in between. The CDR3 DNA reads TGTGCCAGAAGCTTGGGCGTCCAGGAGCAGTTCTTC. Amino acid sequence: CARSLGVQEQFF.

CDR3 nucleotides: TGCAGTCCCCAAAAGCGGCTAGCGGGAACAGATACGCAGTATTTT. Amino acids: CSPQKRLAGTDTQYF. The V and J genes are TRBV20-1 and TRBJ2-3; 9 nucleotides match TRBD2. Germline-derived CDR1 and CDR2 are DFQATT and SNEGSKA (reference sequence). The trim removed 8 bases at V and 3 bases at J, leaving 12 bases unmatched. The CDR3 consists of 15 residues.

This chain joins TRBV15 and TRBJ2-5, with 7 bases lining up with TRBD1. CDR1 is LNHNV and CDR2 is YYDKDF in the germline V gene (reference sequence). V lost 1 base and J lost 2; bases outside the gene matches: 4. CDR3 size: 15 residues. CDR3: CATSRGTGYQETQYF. CDR3 coding DNA: TGTGCCACCAGCAGAGGGACAGGATATCAAGAGACCCAGTACTTC.

The rearrangement links TRBV4-3 to TRBJ2-3, with 10 positions matching TRBD2. Germline lookup yields CDR1 LGHNA and CDR2 YSLEER. The V gene end was trimmed by 3 bases and the J gene end by 5 bases; junction bases not matched to a gene: 8. The CDR3 is 16 residues long. CDR3 coding DNA: TGCGCCAGCAGCCAGAAGGCTACTAGCGGGAAAGATACGCAGTATTTT. This encodes CASSQKATSGKDTQYF.

This clonotype came up a few times. The chain links TRBV7-9 to TRBJ2-1, with TRBD2 identical over 8 bases. CDR1 SEHNR and CDR2 FQNEAQ come from the germline V gene (reference sequence). The junction had 4 bases not matched to a gene; V was cut back by 1 base and J by 2 bases. The CDR3 is 16 residues long. The CDR3 DNA reads as TGTGCCAGCAGCTTAGGATCCGGGGGGGCCTACAATGAGCAGTTCTTC. Its protein is CASSLGSGGAYNEQFF. Based on the CDR3 plus reference TRBV7-9 and TRBJ2-1, the full variable domain is DTGVSQNPRHKITKRGQNVTFRCDPISEHNRLYWYRQTLGQGPEFLTYFQNEAQLEKSRLLSDRFSAERPKGSFSTLEIQRTEQGDSAMYLCASSLGSGGAYNEQFFGPGTRLTVL.

This clonotype has only a few counts. J is TRBJ2-3 and V is TRBV20-1, with 7 bases lining up with TRBD2. V lost 0 bases and J lost 0; bases outside the gene matches: 3. Looked up from germline, CDR1 is DFQATT and CDR2 is SNEGSKA (reference sequence). CDR3 length equals 15 residues. The CDR3 loop is CSARDRRGSTDTQYF. The CDR3 DNA sequence: TGCAGTGCTAGAGATCGGCGGGGGAGCACAGATACGCAGTATTTT.

The chain uses TRBV12-3 or TRBV12-4 and TRBJ2-5, with TRBD1 matching 10 bases. Germline trimming cut 6 bases from V and 3 bases from J; bases unmatched to any gene: 16. The CDR3 totals 18 residues. The CDR3 DNA reads TGTGCCAGCAGCCCGACAGGGGGCTTCGGCGCGGGTAAAGAGACCCAGTACTTC. It is translated as CASSPTGGFGAGKETQYF.

This clonotype was seen more than once but under ten times. The V and J genes are TRBV7-8 and TRBJ2-7; D may be TRBD2 (6 bases). Germline V lookup: CDR1 SGHVS, CDR2 FQNEAQ. The CDR3 length is 14 residues. V lost 3 bases and J 0 bases, leaving 9 bases between the germline ends. CDR3 in amino acids: CASSLRGLSYEQYF. CDR3 in DNA: TGTGCCAGCAGCTTGCGGGGCCTCTCCTACGAGCAGTACTTC.

This rearrangement joins TRBV20-1 to TRBJ2-3; D remains ambiguous. The CDR3 spans 14 residues. Trimming left V 4 bases short and J 0 bases short, with 11 bases between. The germline V gene encodes CDR1 DFQATT and CDR2 SNEGSKA (reference sequence). CDR3 loop: CSATTRPSTDTQYF. The CDR3 DNA reads TGCAGTGCTACGACGAGACCTAGCACAGATACGCAGTATTTT.

The sample holds a few counts of this clonotype. The CDR3 region has the DNA TGCAGCGTGGCCGGTGTGAGAGGTGGGGCGGAGACCCAGTACTTC. This gives the protein CSVAGVRGGAETQYF. The chain uses TRBV29-1 and TRBJ2-5, with D possibly TRBD1 on 5 matching bases. Looked up from germline, CDR1 is SQVTM and CDR2 is ANQGSEA. This CDR3 comprises 15 residues. Trimming pared 6 bases from V and 5 bases from J, leaving 22 bases between.

The chain carries TRBV6-5 and TRBJ1-5; possible D gene TRBD1, 5 bases. V shed 5 bases and J shed 7 bases, with 15 bases lying between them. CDR1 is MNHEY and CDR2 is SVGAGI in the germline V gene. CDR3 length: 14 residues. CDR3 region: CASSRNQGAQPQHF. The CDR3 DNA sequence: TGTGCCAGCAGTCGTAACCAGGGAGCCCAGCCCCAGCATTTT.

CDR3 amino acids: CASSFGRRGTDTQYF. CDR3 coding DNA: TGTGCCAGCAGTTTCGGACGGCGGGGCACAGATACGCAGTATTTT. The chain recombines TRBV12-3 or TRBV12-4 with TRBJ2-3, with D possibly matching TRBD2 (5 bases). Trimming took 3 bases from V and 1 from J, leaving 11 bases between them. The CDR3 is 15 residues long.

The chain couples TRBV20-1 to TRBJ1-2, with D tentatively TRBD1 (5 bases). Germline V lookup: CDR1 DFQATT, CDR2 SNEGSKA (reference sequence). This CDR3 spans 13 amino acids. V shed 1 base and J shed 3 bases, with 9 bases lying between them. The CDR3 region is CSARVGGYYGYTF. CDR3 nucleotides: TGCAGTGCTAGAGTTGGGGGGTACTATGGCTACACCTTC.

This chain uses TRBV24-1 with TRBJ2-3; D is possibly TRBD2 (5 bases). The CDR3 runs 16 residues. The V gene's germline CDR1 is KGHDR and CDR2 SFDVKD. V lost 4 bases to trimming and J lost 3 bases, with 16 bases between them. This CDR3 reads CATSDSRSRGTDTQYF. The CDR3 bases are TGTGCCACCAGTGACAGTAGATCTAGAGGGACAGATACGCAGTATTTT.

The J gene is TRBJ2-1, the V gene TRBV5-4, with a tentative D call TRBD2 (6 bases). This CDR3 has 12 residues. The germline gives CDR1 SGHNT, CDR2 YYREEE (reference sequence). Trimming left V 2 bases short and J 8 bases short, with 8 bases between. The CDR3 loop is CASSLGRYEQFF. The CDR3 DNA reads as TGTGCCAGCAGCTTAGGGAGGTATGAGCAGTTCTTC.

The genes are TRBV12-3 or TRBV12-4 and TRBJ1-1; D call uncertain. Trimming pared 3 bases from V and 3 bases from J, leaving 11 bases between. This CDR3 has 14 amino acids. CDR3 sequence: CASSFERGYTEAFF. CDR3 in DNA: TGTGCCAGCAGTTTTGAGCGAGGGTACACTGAAGCTTTCTTT.

This chain uses TRBV9 with TRBJ2-4; TRBD2 matches at 8 bases. The CDR3 loop spans 19 amino acids. Germline-derived CDR1 and CDR2 are SGDLS and YYNGEE. V lost 3 bases and J lost 1; bases outside the gene matches: 15. The DNA of the CDR3 is TGTGCCAGCAGCGCGGTTGTCGGGAGGGCCCAAGGGGCCAAAAACATTCAGTACTTC. Amino acid sequence: CASSAVVGRAQGAKNIQYF. The whole variable domain, remainder taken from reference TRBV9 and TRBJ2-4, is DSGVTQTPKHLITATGQRVTLRCSPRSGDLSVYWYQQSLDQGLQFLIQYYNGEERAKGNILERFSAQQFPDLHSELNLSSLELGDSALYFCASSAVVGRAQGAKNIQYFGAGTRLSVL.

The chain has TRBV15 and TRBJ1-6; TRBD1 aligns across 7 bases. V dropped 3 bases and J dropped 10; count of bases not matched to a gene: 15. Per germline, CDR1 LNHNV and CDR2 YYDKDF (reference sequence). The CDR3 covers 17 residues. CDR3 sequence (DNA): TGTGCCACCAGCAGCCTTGGGGGGAGGGGGCTTGGATCACCCCTCCACTTT. Encoded protein: CATSSLGGRGLGSPLHF.

This clonotype was observed a handful of times. The genes are TRBV6-5 and TRBJ2-1; TRBD2 agrees at 8 bases. CDR1 MNHEY and CDR2 SVGAGI come from the germline V gene. The CDR3 contains 14 residues. V shed 6 bases and J 8 bases; nucleotides not matched to a gene: 9. The CDR3 loop is CASSPAAGVDEQFF. CDR3 bases: TGTGCCAGCAGCCCCGCAGCGGGGGTCGATGAGCAGTTCTTC.

The CDR3 DNA sequence: TGTGCCAGCAGCGGGCGTGGGACAGGAAGGGCCGGGGAGCTGTTTTTT. It encodes CASSGRGTGRAGELFF. The V gene is TRBV2, the J gene TRBJ2-2, with TRBD1 matching over 8 bases. The CDR3 has 16 residues. CDR1 is SNHLY and CDR2 is FYNNEI in the germline V gene. The trim removed 6 bases at V and 6 bases at J, leaving 12 bases unmatched.

This clonotype came up a few times. The V gene is TRBV11-2, the J gene TRBJ2-7; D unclear. V was pared by 5 bases and J by 3 bases, with 17 bases between. From germline, CDR1 is SGHAT and CDR2 FQNNGV. The CDR3 sequence is 15 residues long. CDR3 sequence (DNA): TGTGCCAGCAGCGTACTGAGCTCGACTTTCTACGAGCAGTACTTC. It specifies CASSVLSSTFYEQYF.